These 14 T cell receptor beta chains originate from one sample sequenced in a study of CD8+CD57+ T cells in acquired aplastic anemia. Genomic DNA acted as the template from which TCR beta VDJ combination and CDR3 sequence profiling were carried out. TCRdb ran MiXCR on the reads and lists one entry per CDR3 protein. This sample yields about 210,000 distinct CDR3 sequences, of which approximately 35% are seen a single time; more than 0.95% belongs to the top ten. The sequenced sample was sorted CD4+, CD8+, or CD8+CD57+ T cells (not recorded which) from PBMCs. These receptors all stem from a human donor in good health, serving as a control.

This sequence joins TRBV5-1 and TRBJ2-3; 9 positions agree with TRBD1. The germline V gene has CDR1 SGHRS and CDR2 YFSETQ. The CDR3 spans 15 residues. The ends lost 0 bases at V and 8 bases at J; junction bases unmatched: 7. The CDR3 region has the DNA TGCGCCAGCAGCTTGGTCGGGACAGGGCGAGGTACGCAGTATTTT. It yields the protein CASSLVGTGRGTQYF.

This clonotype occurred many times. This sequence joins TRBV20-1 and TRBJ1-2; D ambiguous. Germline V gives CDR1 DFQATT, CDR2 SNEGSKA (reference sequence). The CDR3 is made up of 12 amino acids. V was pared by 1 base and J by 8 bases, with 11 bases between. This CDR3 reads CSARGGLGGYTF. CDR3 coding DNA: TGCAGTGCTAGAGGGGGTTTGGGCGGCTACACCTTC.

There are many counts of this clonotype. This sequence joins TRBV20-1 and TRBJ1-2; 9 bases line up with TRBD1. This CDR3 is 14 amino acids long. The junction had 11 bases not matched to a gene; V was cut back by 4 bases and J by 8 bases. Germline assignment: CDR1 DFQATT and CDR2 SNEGSKA (reference sequence). CDR3 sequence: CSATQTGGGGGYTF. CDR3 in DNA: TGCAGTGCTACCCAGACAGGGGGAGGGGGCGGCTACACCTTC.

V gene TRBV9 combines with J gene TRBJ1-3; D possibly corresponds to TRBD1 (5 bases). Per germline, CDR1 SGDLS and CDR2 YYNGEE. Trimming took 4 bases from V and 0 from J, leaving 11 bases between them. The CDR3 runs 15 residues. The CDR3 bases are TGTGCCAGCAGCCAAGACAGTCACTCTGGAAACACCATATATTTT. Amino acid sequence: CASSQDSHSGNTIYF.

This clonotype was seen repeatedly, ten times or more. The V call is TRBV5-1, the J call TRBJ1-1; tentatively, D is TRBD1 (6 bases). The CDR3 length is 14 residues. Germline-derived CDR1 and CDR2 are SGHRS and YFSETQ. The V end was cut by 2 bases, the J end by 1 base, with 9 bases between. The CDR3 sequence: CASSFTGKNTEAFF. The DNA for the CDR3 is TGCGCCAGCAGCTTTACAGGGAAGAACACTGAAGCTTTCTTT.

This clonotype was recorded a few times. It may be a read error: a sequence one base away is much more abundant. CDR3 in DNA: TGTGCCAGCAGTGGTGATAGGGGAAGAGAGACCCGGTACTTC. It codes for CASSGDRGRETRYF. The chain is built from TRBV25-1 and TRBJ2-5; D possibly corresponds to TRBD1 (5 bases). The CDR3 runs 14 residues. The germline V gene encodes CDR1 MGHDK and CDR2 SYGVNS.

This sequence joins TRBV30 and TRBJ1-3; D is perhaps TRBD1 (5 bases). The germline CDR1 and CDR2 sequences are GTSNPN and SVGIG (reference sequence). V gave up 3 bases and J gave up 5 bases, with 14 bases separating them. The length of the CDR3 is 14 residues. The CDR3 region is CAWRTAGGRNTIYF. CDR3 DNA: TGTGCCTGGAGAACGGCGGGGGGAAGAAACACCATATATTTT.

For this clonotype: Compared with germline, one end of the junction differs, possibly owing to a read error. The chain uses TRBV10-3 and TRBJ1-5; 8 bases map to TRBD1. The CDR3 consists of 16 residues. Germline V CDR1 and CDR2: ENHRY, SYGVKD. The CDR3 coding sequence is TGTGCCATCAGTGAGTCATGGACAGGGAGCAATGAGCCCCAGCATTTT. The encoded protein is CAISESWTGSNEPQHF.

Notes on this clonotype: A much more abundant neighbour one base away suggests this may be a read error. The rearrangement uses TRBV12-3 or TRBV12-4 and TRBJ2-1; 8 nucleotides agree with TRBD2. There are 14 residues in the CDR3. CDR3 sequence reads: CASSSGTRVNGQFF. Here the CDR3 DNA reads TGTGCCAGCAGCTCCGGGACTAGAGTTAATGGGCAGTTCTTC.

This clonotype was counted many times. The J gene is TRBJ2-7, the V gene TRBV10-3, with D perhaps matching TRBD1 or TRBD2 (5 bases each). Deletions cut 6 bases from V and 2 bases from J, with 11 bases between. Germline values: CDR1 ENHRY, CDR2 SYGVKD. The CDR3 consists of 13 residues. CDR3 sequence reads: CAISRDATYEQYF. DNA for the CDR3: TGTGCCATCAGCCGGGACGCGACCTACGAGCAGTACTTC.

V and J are TRBV11-1 and TRBJ1-6; D remains ambiguous. The germline V gene has CDR1 SGHAT and CDR2 FQDESV (reference sequence). Trimming shortened V by 0 bases and J by 7 bases, and 13 bases separated the two germline ends. This CDR3 has 16 residues. The chain's CDR3 is CASSLAGRVGNSPLHF. The CDR3 DNA reads TGTGCCAGCAGCTTAGCAGGGAGGGTTGGCAATTCACCCCTCCACTTT.

This clonotype appeared a few times. The V gene is TRBV5-1, the J gene TRBJ2-7, with a weak D call TRBD2 (6 bases). The CDR3 covers 15 residues. V lost 0 bases, J lost 2 bases, and 12 bases lay in between. Germline CDR1 reads SGHRS; CDR2 reads YFSETQ. This chain's CDR3 is CASSLGGTDAYEQYF. For the CDR3, the DNA is TGCGCCAGCAGCTTGGGCGGGACGGACGCCTACGAGCAGTACTTC.

The rearrangement joins TRBV2 to TRBJ1-4, with D perhaps matching TRBD1 (5 bases). The V and J ends lost 6 bases and 7 bases respectively, with 15 bases between them. CDR3 length equals 14 residues. Germline lookup yields CDR1 SNHLY and CDR2 FYNNEI. The CDR3 nucleotides read TGTGCCAGCAGCCGGGCAGGGCGGAGTGAAAAACTGTTTTTT. Its translation: CASSRAGRSEKLFF.

In the case of this clonotype: This may be a read error, as it is one base from a much larger clone. This chain's CDR3 is CVSSRTAKNSPLHF. The CDR3 nucleotides are TGTGTCAGCAGCCGGACGGCGAAAAATTCACCCCTCCACTTT. The V call is TRBV11-2, the J call TRBJ1-6; the D is unclear. Germline CDR1 SGHAT, CDR2 FQNNGV. The CDR3 consists of 14 residues.